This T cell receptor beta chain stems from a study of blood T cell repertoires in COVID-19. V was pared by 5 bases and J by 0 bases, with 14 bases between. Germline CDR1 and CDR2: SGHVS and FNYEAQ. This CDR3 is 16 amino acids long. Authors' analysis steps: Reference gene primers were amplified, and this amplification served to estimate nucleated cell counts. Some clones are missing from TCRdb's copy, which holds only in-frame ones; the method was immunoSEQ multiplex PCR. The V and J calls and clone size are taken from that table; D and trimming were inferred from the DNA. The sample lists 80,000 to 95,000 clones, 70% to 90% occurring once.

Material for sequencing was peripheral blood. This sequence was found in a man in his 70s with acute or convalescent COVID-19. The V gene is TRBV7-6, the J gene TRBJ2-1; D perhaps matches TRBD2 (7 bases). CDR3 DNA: TGTGCCAGCAGCCCTCGGGGAGGGGGCTCCTACAATGAGCAGTTCTTC. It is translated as CASSPRGGGSYNEQFF.